Sequencing of this TCR beta chain was carried out in a study of immune heterogeneity within non-small cell lung tumors. Study conclusions and caveats: Identical dominant CDR3 beta clonotypes were found recurring across a patient's tumor sites, along with site-unique high-frequency clones.

Germline V gene data show CDR1 as KGHSH and CDR2 as LQKENI. V lost 4 bases, J lost 3 bases, and 1 base stayed unmatched. The length of the CDR3 is 13 residues. As template, the study used bulk tumor genomic DNA at approximately 640 ng per sample. Several biopsies per primary tumor, spaced far apart, were taken during surgery. Enrolled patients presented with newly diagnosed, previously untreated non-small cell lung cancer and underwent curative surgery. A note on this clonotype: Antigen specificity is unknown. A much larger clone is a single base away; this may be a read error. Given the absence of the conserved phenylalanine or tryptophan at the CDR3 end, a read error is likely.

The authors amplified TCR beta CDR3 by multiplex PCR with 32 V and 13 J primers. One entry per CDR3 protein, called by TCRdb with MiXCR from the multiplex PCR reads. The sample yields some 2,800 distinct CDR3 sequences, 55% seen once. The sequencing sample was made of lung tumor tissue. This TCR came from a man in his fifties or sixties with non-small cell lung cancer. The V and J genes are TRBV18 and TRBJ2-7; TRBD1 matches at 9 bases. CDR3 in amino acids: CASSLTGGYEQYL. DNA for the CDR3: TGTGCCAGCTCACTGACAGGGGGCTACGAGCAGTACCTC.